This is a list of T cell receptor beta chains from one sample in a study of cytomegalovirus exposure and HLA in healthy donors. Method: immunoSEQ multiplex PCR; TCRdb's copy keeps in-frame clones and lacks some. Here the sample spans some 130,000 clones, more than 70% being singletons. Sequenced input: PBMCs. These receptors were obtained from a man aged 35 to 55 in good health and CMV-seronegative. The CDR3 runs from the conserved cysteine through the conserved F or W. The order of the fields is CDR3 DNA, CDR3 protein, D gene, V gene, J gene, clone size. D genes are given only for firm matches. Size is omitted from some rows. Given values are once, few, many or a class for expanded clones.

DNA: TGTGCCAGCAAAGGTGGCGGGAGAGCCTACGAGCAGTACTTC
CDR3: CASKGGGRAYEQYF
D: TRBD2
V: TRBV6-5
J: TRBJ2-7
size: few

DNA: TGTGCCAGCAGATCCGCGGGGGACTACTACAATGAGCAGTTCTTC
CDR3: CASRSAGDYYNEQFF
D: TRBD2
V: TRBV7-2
J: TRBJ2-1
size: NA

DNA: TGTGCCAGTAGTATGGCTAGCAATCAGCCCCAGCATTTT
CDR3: CASSMASNQPQHF
D: NA
V: TRBV19
J: TRBJ1-5
size: NA

DNA: TGTGCCAGCAGCTTAACGCACAACACAGTTATGAACACTGAAGCTTTCTTT
CDR3: CASSLTHNTVMNTEAFF
D: NA
V: TRBV7-3
J: TRBJ1-1
size: NA

DNA: TGTGCCTGGAGTAAGGGGGTAGACAATCAGCCCCAGCATTTT
CDR3: CAWSKGVDNQPQHF
D: NA
V: TRBV30
J: TRBJ1-5
size: NA

DNA: TGTGCCAGCAGGGTAGATGTAGCGGGAGGAGGAGAGACCCAGTACTTC
CDR3: CASRVDVAGGGETQYF
D: TRBD2
V: TRBV2
J: TRBJ2-5
size: NA

DNA: TGTGCCAGCAGCCCAGGGCCCCGCTTCTCCTACGAGCAGTACTTC
CDR3: CASSPGPRFSYEQYF
D: NA
V: TRBV5-4
J: TRBJ2-7
size: few

DNA: TGTGCCAGCAGCCAGACAGGGCTTTACACAGATACGCAGTATTTT
CDR3: CASSQTGLYTDTQYF
D: TRBD1
V: TRBV6-5
J: TRBJ2-3
size: NA

DNA: TGTGCCAGCAGTTGGGGGACAGGGGGCTCCGAGCAGTACTTC
CDR3: CASSWGTGGSEQYF
D: TRBD1
V: TRBV6-5
J: TRBJ2-7
size: NA

DNA: TGTGCCAGCAGCTTAGGAGAGGGGGCGAGCAATCAGCCCCAGCATTTT
CDR3: CASSLGEGASNQPQHF
D: TRBD1
V: TRBV7-9
J: TRBJ1-5
size: NA

DNA: TGTGCCAGCAGGGGAGTTTTATCTGGGGCCAACGTCCTGACTTTC
CDR3: CASRGVLSGANVLTF
D: NA
V: TRBV7-2
J: TRBJ2-6
size: NA

DNA: TGCGCCAGCAGCTCCGGGACAGGGCTGCGGGGCTATGGCTACACCTTC
CDR3: CASSSGTGLRGYGYTF
D: TRBD1
V: TRBV4-3
J: TRBJ1-2
size: NA

DNA: TGCGCCAGCAGCCCGAAATGGACAGGGGAGACCCAGTACTTC
CDR3: CASSPKWTGETQYF
D: TRBD1
V: TRBV4-3
J: TRBJ2-5
size: NA

DNA: TGTGAAAGGGGGAATAGCAATCAGCCCCAGCATTTT
CDR3: CERGNSNQPQHF
D: NA
V: TRBV7-3
J: TRBJ1-5
size: NA

DNA: TGCGCCAGCAGCCAAGGATTTTTGGGGGCCCAAGGAGAGACCCAGTACTTC
CDR3: CASSQGFLGAQGETQYF
D: NA
V: TRBV4-1
J: TRBJ2-5
size: NA

DNA: TGTGCCAGCAGTTACTCGCTGGCGGGACGCCAAGAGACCCAGTACTTC
CDR3: CASSYSLAGRQETQYF
D: NA
V: TRBV6-5
J: TRBJ2-5
size: NA